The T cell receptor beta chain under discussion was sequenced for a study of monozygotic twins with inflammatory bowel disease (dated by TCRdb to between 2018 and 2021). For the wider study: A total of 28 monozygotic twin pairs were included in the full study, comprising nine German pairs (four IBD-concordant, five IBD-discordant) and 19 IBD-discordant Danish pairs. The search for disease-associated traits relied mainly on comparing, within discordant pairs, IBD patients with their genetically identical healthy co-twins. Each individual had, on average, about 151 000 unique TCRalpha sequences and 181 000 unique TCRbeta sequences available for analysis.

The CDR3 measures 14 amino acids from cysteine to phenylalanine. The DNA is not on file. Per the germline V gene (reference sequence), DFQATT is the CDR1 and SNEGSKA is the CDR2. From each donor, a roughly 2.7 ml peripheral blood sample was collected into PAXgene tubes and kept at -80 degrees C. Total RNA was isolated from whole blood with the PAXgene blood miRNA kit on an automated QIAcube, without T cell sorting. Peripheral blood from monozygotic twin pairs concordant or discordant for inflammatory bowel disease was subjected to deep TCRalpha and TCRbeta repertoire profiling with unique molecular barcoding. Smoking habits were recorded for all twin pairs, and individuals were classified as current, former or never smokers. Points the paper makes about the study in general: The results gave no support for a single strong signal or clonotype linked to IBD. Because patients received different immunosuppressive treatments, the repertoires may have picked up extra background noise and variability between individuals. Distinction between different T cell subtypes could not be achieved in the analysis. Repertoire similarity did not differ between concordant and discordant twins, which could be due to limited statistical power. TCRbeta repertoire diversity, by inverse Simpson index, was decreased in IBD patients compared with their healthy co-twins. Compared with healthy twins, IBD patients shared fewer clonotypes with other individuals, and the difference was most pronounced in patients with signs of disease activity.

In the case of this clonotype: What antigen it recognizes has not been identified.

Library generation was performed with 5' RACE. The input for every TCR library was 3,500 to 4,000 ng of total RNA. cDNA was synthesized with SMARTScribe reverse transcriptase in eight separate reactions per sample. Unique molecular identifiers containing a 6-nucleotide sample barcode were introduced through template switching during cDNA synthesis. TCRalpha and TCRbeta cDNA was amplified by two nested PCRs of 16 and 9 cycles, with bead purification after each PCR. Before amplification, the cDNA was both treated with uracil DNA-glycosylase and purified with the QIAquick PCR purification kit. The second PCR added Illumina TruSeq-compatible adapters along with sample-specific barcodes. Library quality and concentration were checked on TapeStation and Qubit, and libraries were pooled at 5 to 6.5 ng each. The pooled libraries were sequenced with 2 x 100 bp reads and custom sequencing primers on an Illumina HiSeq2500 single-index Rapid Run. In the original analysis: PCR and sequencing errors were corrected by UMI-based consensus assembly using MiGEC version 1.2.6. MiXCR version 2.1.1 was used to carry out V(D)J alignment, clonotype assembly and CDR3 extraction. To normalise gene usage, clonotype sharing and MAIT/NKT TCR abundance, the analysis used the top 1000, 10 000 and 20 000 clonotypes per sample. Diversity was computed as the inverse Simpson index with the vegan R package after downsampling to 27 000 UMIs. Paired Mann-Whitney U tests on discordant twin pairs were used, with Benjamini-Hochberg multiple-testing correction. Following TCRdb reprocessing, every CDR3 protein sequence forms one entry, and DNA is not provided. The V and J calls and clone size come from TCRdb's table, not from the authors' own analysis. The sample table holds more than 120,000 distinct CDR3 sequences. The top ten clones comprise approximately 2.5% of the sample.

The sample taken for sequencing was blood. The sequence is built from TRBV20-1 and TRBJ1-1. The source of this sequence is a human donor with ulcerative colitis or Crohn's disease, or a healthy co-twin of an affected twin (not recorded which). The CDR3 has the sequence CSARDRVVNTEAFF.